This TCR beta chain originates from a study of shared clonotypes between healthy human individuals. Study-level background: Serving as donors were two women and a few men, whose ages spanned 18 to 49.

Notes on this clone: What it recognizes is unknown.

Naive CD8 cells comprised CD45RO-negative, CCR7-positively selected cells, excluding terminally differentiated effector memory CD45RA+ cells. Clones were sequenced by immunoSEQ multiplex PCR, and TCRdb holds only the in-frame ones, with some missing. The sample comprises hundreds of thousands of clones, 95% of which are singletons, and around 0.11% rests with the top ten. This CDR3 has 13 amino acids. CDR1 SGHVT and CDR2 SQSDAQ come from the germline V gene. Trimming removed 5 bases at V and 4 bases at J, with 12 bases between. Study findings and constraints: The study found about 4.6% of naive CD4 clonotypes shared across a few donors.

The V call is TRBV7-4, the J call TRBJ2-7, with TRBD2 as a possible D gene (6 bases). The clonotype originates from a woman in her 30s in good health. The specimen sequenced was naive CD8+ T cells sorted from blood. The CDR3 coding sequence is TGTGCCAGCAGCCGGGAGCACAGGTACGAGCAGTACTTC. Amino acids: CASSREHRYEQYF. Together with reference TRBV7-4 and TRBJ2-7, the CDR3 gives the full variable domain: GAGVSQSPRYKVAKRGRDVALRCDSISGHVTLYWYRQTLGQGSEVLTYSQSDAQRDKSGRPSGRFSAERPERSVSTLKIQRTEQGDSAVYLCASSREHRYEQYFGPGTRLTVT.